The rows below give T cell receptor beta chains drawn from one sample of a study of blood T cell repertoires in COVID-19. The protocol was immunoSEQ multiplex PCR, while the TCRdb copy is restricted to in-frame clones and leaves out a portion. The table records over 200,000 clones, roughly 83% of them present only once. The sequenced sample was peripheral blood. These receptors were taken from a woman aged 65 to 85 with active or convalescent COVID-19. Each CDR3 is given with its conserved first and last residue. The D gene is left open where the match is weak. The size of a clone is reported for some rows only, either as once, few or many, or as a class for expanded clones.

clone size	V gene	J gene	D gene	CDR3 length	CDR3 protein	CDR3 DNA
once	TRBV18	TRBJ2-5	TRBD2	15	CASSPPGLATETQYF	TGTGCCAGCTCGCCGCCGGGACTAGCAACAGAGACCCAGTACTTC
NA	TRBV5-1	TRBJ2-3	NA	14	CASSLVAGTDTQYF	TGCGCCAGCAGCTTGGTAGCGGGCACAGATACGCAGTATTTT
NA	TRBV2	TRBJ2-7	TRBD2	17	CASPPGRKTSDSYEQYF	TGTGCCAGCCCCCCCGGCCGAAAGACTAGCGACTCCTACGAGCAGTACTTC
NA	TRBV27	TRBJ2-1	TRBD1	16	CASSSRQGGSYNEQFF	TGTGCCAGCAGTTCACGACAGGGTGGGTCCTACAATGAGCAGTTCTTC
NA	TRBV6-2/TRBV6-3	TRBJ1-4	NA	12	CASSRSSGKLFF	TGTGCCAGCAGCAGGTCATCGGGGAAACTGTTTTTT
NA	TRBV9	TRBJ1-1	TRBD1	15	CASSASGQDNTEAFF	TGTGCCAGCAGCGCCTCGGGACAGGACAACACTGAAGCTTTCTTT
few	TRBV27	TRBJ1-5	NA	14	CASKPRYSNQPQHF	TGTGCCAGCAAACCCAGATATAGCAATCAGCCCCAGCATTTT
NA	TRBV30	TRBJ1-3	NA	14	CAWSGGFSGNTIYF	TGTGCCTGGAGCGGAGGGTTCTCTGGAAACACCATATATTTT
NA	TRBV19	TRBJ1-5	NA	14	CASSLGQLNQPQHF	TGTGCCAGTAGTCTTGGACAGCTTAATCAGCCCCAGCATTTT
NA	TRBV3-1/TRBV3-2	TRBJ1-3	NA	15	CASSHRQFSGNTIYF	TGTGCCAGCAGCCATAGACAGTTCTCTGGAAACACCATATATTTT
NA	TRBV11-1	TRBJ1-6	NA	15	CASSIDMGPNSPLHF	TGTGCCAGCAGCATTGACATGGGTCCTAATTCACCCCTCCACTTT
NA	TRBV11-2	TRBJ2-3	NA	14	CASSSRRTLDTQYF	TGTGCCAGCAGCTCTAGAAGAACCCTAGATACGCAGTATTTT
NA	TRBV4-3	TRBJ2-3	TRBD2	16	CASSQEERGSTDTQYF	TGCGCCAGCAGCCAAGAGGAGCGGGGGAGCACAGATACGCAGTATTTT
NA	TRBV7-6	TRBJ2-7	TRBD2	17	CASSSFPAGGRTYEQYF	TGTGCCAGCAGCTCCTTTCCCGCTGGCGGGAGGACCTACGAGCAGTACTTC
NA	TRBV14	TRBJ1-2	NA	13	CASSQVGRDGYTF	TGTGCCAGCAGCCAAGTCGGGAGGGATGGCTACACCTTC
NA	TRBV27	TRBJ2-2	NA	17	CASSFEVPESGTGELFF	TGTGCCAGCAGTTTTGAGGTCCCCGAATCGGGCACCGGGGAGCTGTTTTTT
NA	TRBV7-9	TRBJ2-5	NA	16	CASSQSPGVVGETQYF	TGTGCCAGCAGCCAGAGCCCAGGGGTGGTTGGAGAGACCCAGTACTTC
NA	TRBV3-1/TRBV3-2	TRBJ2-3	TRBD2	14	CASSQGGEADTQYF	TGTGCCAGCAGCCAGGGGGGGGAGGCAGATACGCAGTATTTT
once	TRBV25-1	TRBJ2-5	NA	14	CASSDLTGWETQYF	TGTGCCAGCAGTGATCTAACAGGGTGGGAGACCCAGTACTTC
NA	TRBV12-3/TRBV12-4	TRBJ2-7	NA	12	CASTPDNYEQYF	TGTGCCAGCACCCCCGACAACTACGAGCAGTACTTC
NA	TRBV6-5	TRBJ2-1	NA	16	CASSYRRASSNNEQFF	TGTGCCAGCAGTTATCGGCGGGCGTCTTCCAACAATGAGCAGTTCTTC
NA	TRBV7-8	TRBJ1-3	NA	16	CASSLESQASGNTIYF	TGTGCCAGCAGCTTAGAGTCTCAGGCCTCTGGAAACACCATATATTTT
NA	TRBV2	TRBJ2-1	NA	15	CASPSGPRQNNEQFF	TGTGCCAGCCCCAGCGGGCCCCGTCAGAATAATGAGCAGTTCTTC
NA	TRBV7-9	TRBJ1-2	TRBD1	13	CASSLGQGKSYTF	TGTGCCAGCAGCTTAGGACAGGGTAAAAGCTACACCTTC
NA	TRBV5-1	TRBJ1-2	NA	16	CASSLAPGEIGVGYTF	TGCGCCAGCAGCTTGGCTCCTGGAGAAATTGGTGTTGGCTACACCTTC